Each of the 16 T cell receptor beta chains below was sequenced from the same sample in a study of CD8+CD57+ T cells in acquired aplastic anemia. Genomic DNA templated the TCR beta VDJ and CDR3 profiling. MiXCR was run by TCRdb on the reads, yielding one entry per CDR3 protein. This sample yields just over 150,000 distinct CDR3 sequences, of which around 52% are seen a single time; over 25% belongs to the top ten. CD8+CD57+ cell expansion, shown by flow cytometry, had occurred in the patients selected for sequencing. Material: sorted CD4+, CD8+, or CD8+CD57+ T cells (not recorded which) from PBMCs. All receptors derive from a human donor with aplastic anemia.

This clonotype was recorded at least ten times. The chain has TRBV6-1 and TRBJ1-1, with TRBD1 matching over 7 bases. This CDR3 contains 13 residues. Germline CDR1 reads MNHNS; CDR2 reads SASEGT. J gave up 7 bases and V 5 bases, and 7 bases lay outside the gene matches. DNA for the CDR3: TGTGCCAGCAGTAGCAGGGGGAGCGGTGAAGCTTTCTTT. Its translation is CASSSRGSGEAFF.

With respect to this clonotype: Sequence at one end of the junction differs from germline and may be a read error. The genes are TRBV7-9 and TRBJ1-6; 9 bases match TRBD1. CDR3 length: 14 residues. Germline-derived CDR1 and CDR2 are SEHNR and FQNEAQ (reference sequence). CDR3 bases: TGTGCCAGCAGCTCATGGACAGGGGATTCACCCTTCCACTTT. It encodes CASSSWTGDSPFHF.

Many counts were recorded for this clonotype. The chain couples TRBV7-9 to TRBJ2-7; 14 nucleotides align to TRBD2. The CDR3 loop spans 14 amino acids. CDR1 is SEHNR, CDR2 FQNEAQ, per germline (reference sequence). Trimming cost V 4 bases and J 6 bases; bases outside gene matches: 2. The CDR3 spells CASSSGTSGSEQYF. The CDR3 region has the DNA TGTGCCAGCAGCTCCGGGACTAGCGGGAGCGAGCAGTACTTC. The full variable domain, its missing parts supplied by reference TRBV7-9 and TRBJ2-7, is DTGVSQNPRHKITKRGQNVTFRCDPISEHNRLYWYRQTLGQGPEFLTYFQNEAQLEKSRLLSDRFSAERPKGSFSTLEIQRTEQGDSAMYLCASSSGTSGSEQYFGPGTRLTVT.

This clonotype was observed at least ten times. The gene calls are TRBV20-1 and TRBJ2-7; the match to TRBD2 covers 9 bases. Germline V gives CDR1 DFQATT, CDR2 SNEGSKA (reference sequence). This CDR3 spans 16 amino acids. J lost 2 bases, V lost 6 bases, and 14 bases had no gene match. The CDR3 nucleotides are TGCAGTGCCCAAGGGAGGAAGACTAGCGGAGCCTACGAGCAGTACTTC. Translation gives CSAQGRKTSGAYEQYF.

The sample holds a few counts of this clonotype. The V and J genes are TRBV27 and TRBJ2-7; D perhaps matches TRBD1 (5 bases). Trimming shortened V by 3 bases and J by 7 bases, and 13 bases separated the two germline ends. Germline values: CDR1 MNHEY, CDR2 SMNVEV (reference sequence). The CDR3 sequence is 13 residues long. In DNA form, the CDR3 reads TGTGCCAGCAGTTTCTACTCCCGGACAGAGCAGTACTTC. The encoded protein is CASSFYSRTEQYF.

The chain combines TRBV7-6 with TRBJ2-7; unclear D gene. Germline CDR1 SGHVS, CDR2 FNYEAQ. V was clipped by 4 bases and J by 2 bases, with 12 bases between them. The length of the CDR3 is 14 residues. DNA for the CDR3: TGTGCCAGCAGCTCCTCTGCCATGACCTACGAGCAGTACTTC. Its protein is CASSSSAMTYEQYF.

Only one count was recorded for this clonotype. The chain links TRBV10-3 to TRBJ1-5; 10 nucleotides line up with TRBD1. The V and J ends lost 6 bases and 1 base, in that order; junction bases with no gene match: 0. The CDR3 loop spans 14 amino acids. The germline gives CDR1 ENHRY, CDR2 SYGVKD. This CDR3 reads CAIRGQGSNQPQHF. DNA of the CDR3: TGTGCCATCAGGGGACAGGGGAGCAATCAGCCCCAGCATTTT.

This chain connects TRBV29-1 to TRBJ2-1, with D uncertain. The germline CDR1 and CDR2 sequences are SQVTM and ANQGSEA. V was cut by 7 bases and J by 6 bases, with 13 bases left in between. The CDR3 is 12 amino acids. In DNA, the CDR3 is TGCAGCGCGACCGTCGGTGTCAATGAGCAGTTCTTC. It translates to CSATVGVNEQFF.

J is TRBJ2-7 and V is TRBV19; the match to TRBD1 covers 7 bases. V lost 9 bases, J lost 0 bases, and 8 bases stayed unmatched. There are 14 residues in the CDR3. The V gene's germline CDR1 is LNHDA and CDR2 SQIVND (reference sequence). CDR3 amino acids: CASSVRDSSYEQYF. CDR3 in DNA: TGTGCCAGCAGCGTCCGGGACAGCTCCTACGAGCAGTACTTC.

The CDR3 is CASSLEGRLGYEQYF. The CDR3 DNA sequence: TGTGCCAGCAGCTTAGAGGGACGGCTTGGCTACGAGCAGTACTTC. V gene TRBV11-2 combines with J gene TRBJ2-7; D may correspond to TRBD1 or TRBD2 (5 bases each). Germline-derived CDR1 and CDR2 are SGHAT and FQNNGV. CDR3 length equals 15 residues. The V end lost 0 bases, the J end lost 3 bases, and 12 bases lay between the germline ends.

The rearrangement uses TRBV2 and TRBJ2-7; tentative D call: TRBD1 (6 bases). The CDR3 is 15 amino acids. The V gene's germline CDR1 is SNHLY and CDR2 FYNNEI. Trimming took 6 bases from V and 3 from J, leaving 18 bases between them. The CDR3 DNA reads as TGTGCCAGCAGCAGCTTGGACAGTAGAAGCTACGAGCAGTACTTC. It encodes CASSSLDSRSYEQYF.

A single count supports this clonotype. The CDR3 region is CASRRGLQETQYF. CDR3 sequence (DNA): TGTGCCAGCAGACGCGGGCTCCAAGAGACCCAGTACTTC. The chain couples TRBV6-2 or TRBV6-3 to TRBJ2-5; a weak D match, TRBD2 (5 bases). From germline, CDR1 is MNHEY and CDR2 SVGEGT. The CDR3 loop spans 13 amino acids. Trimming removed 6 bases from V and 1 base from J, with 9 bases in between.

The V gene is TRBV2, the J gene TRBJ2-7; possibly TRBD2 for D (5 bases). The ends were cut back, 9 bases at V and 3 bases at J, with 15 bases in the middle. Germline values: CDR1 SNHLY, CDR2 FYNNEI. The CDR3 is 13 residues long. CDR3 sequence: CARSTRRGYEQYF. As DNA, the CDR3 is TGTGCCAGGAGTACTAGACGCGGCTACGAGCAGTACTTC.

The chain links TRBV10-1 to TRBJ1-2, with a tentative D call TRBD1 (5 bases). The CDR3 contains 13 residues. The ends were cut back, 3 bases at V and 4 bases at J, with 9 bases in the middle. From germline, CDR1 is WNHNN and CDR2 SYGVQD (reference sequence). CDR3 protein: CASSDQGSYGYTF. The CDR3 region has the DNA TGCGCCAGCAGTGACCAGGGAAGCTATGGCTACACCTTC.

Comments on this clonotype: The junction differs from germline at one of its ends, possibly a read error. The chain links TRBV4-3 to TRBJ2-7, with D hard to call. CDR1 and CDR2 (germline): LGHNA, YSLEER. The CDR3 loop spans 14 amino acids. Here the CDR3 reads CASNQGRSSYEQYF. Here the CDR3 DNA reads TGCGCCAGCAACCAAGGACGGAGCTCATACGAGCAGTACTTC.

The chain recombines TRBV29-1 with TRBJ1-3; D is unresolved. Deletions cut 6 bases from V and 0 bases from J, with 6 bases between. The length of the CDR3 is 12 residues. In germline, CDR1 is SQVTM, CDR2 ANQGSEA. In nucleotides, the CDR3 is TGCAGCGTACAGTACTCTGGAAACACCATATATTTT. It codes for CSVQYSGNTIYF.